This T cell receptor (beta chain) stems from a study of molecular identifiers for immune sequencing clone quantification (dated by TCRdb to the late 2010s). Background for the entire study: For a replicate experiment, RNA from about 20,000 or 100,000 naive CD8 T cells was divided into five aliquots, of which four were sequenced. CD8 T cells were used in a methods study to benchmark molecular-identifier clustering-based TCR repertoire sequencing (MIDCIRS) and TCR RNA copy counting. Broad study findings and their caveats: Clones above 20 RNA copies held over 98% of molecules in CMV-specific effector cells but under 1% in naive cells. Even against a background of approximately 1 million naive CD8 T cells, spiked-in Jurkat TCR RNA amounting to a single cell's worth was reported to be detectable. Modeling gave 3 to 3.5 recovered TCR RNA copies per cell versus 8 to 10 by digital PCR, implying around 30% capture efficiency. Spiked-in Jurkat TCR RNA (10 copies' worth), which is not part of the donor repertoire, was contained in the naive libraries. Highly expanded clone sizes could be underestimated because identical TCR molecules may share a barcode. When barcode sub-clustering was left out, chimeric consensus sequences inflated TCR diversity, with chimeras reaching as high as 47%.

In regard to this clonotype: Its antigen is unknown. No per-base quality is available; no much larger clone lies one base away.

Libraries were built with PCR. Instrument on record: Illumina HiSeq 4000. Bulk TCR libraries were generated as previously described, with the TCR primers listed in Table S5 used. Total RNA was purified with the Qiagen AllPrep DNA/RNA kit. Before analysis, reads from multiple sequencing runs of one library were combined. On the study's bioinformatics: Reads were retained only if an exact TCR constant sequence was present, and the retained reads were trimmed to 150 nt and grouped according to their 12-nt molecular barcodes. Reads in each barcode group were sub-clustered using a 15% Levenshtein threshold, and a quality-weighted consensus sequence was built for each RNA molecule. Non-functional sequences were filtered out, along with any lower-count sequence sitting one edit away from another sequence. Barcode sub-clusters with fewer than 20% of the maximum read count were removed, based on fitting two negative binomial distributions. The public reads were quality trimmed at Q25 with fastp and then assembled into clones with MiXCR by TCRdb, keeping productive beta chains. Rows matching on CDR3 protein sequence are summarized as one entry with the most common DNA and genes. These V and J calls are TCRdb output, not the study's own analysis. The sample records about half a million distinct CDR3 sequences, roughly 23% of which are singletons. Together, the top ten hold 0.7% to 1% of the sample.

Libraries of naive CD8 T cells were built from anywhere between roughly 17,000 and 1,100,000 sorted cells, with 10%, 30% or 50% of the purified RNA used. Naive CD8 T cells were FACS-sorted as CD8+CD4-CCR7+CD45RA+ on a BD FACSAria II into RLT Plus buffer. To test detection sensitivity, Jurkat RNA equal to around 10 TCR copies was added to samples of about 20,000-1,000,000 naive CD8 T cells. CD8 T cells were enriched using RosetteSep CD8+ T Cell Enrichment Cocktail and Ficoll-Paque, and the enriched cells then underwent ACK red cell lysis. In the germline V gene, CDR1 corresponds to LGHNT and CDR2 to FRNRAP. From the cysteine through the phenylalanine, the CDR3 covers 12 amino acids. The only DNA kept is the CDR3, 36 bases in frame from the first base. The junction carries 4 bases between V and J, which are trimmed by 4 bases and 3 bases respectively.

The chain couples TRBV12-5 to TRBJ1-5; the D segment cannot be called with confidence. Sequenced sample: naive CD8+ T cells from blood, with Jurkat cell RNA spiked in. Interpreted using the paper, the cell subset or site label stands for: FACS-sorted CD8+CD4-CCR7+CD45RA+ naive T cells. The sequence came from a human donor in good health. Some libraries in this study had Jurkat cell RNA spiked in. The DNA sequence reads TGTGCTAGTGGTTCGGTCAATCAGCCCCAGCATTTT. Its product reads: CASGSVNQPQHF.